Shown below are 16 T cell receptor beta chains from a single sample sequenced in a study of blood T cell repertoires in COVID-19. Measured with immunoSEQ multiplex PCR; TCRdb has only the in-frame clones, and not every one. The sample includes about 140,000 clones, approximately 78% seen only once; the top ten take around 4%. Sequenced sample: peripheral blood. Source of these receptors: an elderly woman with acute or convalescent COVID-19.

CDR3 sequence (DNA): TGTGCCAGTAGTACCTCACCTGGACTAGCTCGGCAAGAGACCCAGTACTTC. It is translated as CASSTSPGLARQETQYF. V usage is TRBV19 and J usage is TRBJ2-5; TRBD2 agrees at 8 bases. Trimming took 4 bases from V and 2 from J; bases not matched to a gene: 12. This CDR3 has 17 amino acids. Per germline, CDR1 LNHDA and CDR2 SQIVND (reference sequence).

This chain connects TRBV2 to TRBJ1-2; D unclear. This CDR3 comprises 14 residues. Per germline, CDR1 SNHLY and CDR2 FYNNEI. V was cut by 2 bases and J by 4 bases, with 11 bases left in between. The CDR3 DNA is TGTGCCAGCAGTGAACCAGGCCCTACCTATGGCTACACCTTC. Residues: CASSEPGPTYGYTF.

The V call is TRBV5-1, the J call TRBJ1-5; D uncertain. The CDR3 sequence is 15 residues long. Per germline, CDR1 SGHRS and CDR2 YFSETQ. Trimming shortened V by 0 bases and J by 4 bases, and 11 bases separated the two germline ends. CDR3 sequence: CASSLEPLSNQPQHF. The CDR3 DNA is TGCGCCAGCAGCTTGGAGCCGTTGAGTAATCAGCCCCAGCATTTT.

The chain recombines TRBV5-1 with TRBJ2-1; TRBD1 aligns across 9 bases. The CDR3 is made up of 14 amino acids. V shed 7 bases and J 9 bases; nucleotides not matched to a gene: 11. CDR1 is SGHRS, CDR2 YFSETQ, per germline. The CDR3 region is CASGLSQGAGEQFF. The CDR3 DNA reads as TGCGCCAGCGGTCTGTCACAGGGGGCCGGTGAGCAGTTCTTC.

The J gene is TRBJ1-5, the V gene TRBV27; unclear D gene. Germline V lookup: CDR1 MNHEY, CDR2 SMNVEV (reference sequence). With 1 base removed from V and 12 bases from J, the gap between germline ends came to 13 bases. CDR3 size: 13 residues. The CDR3 here is CASSLFAGWLQHF. The CDR3 DNA reads TGTGCCAGCAGTTTATTTGCCGGGTGGCTCCAGCATTTT.

This clone was seen a few times. The chain has TRBV7-9 and TRBJ2-7; 7 bases agree with TRBD2. This CDR3 is 14 amino acids long. Germline CDR1 is SEHNR and CDR2 is FQNEAQ (reference sequence). After removal of 5 bases from V and 1 base from J, the junction contained 5 bases not matched to a gene. The CDR3 DNA follows: TGTGCCAGCAGCCGAATCGGGGGGTCCTACGAGCAGTACTTC. Translated: CASSRIGGSYEQYF.

The chain couples TRBV19 to TRBJ2-3, with D maybe TRBD2 (5 bases). The germline V and J ends were trimmed by 4 bases and 3 bases, with 11 bases remaining between them. The CDR3 has 14 residues. From germline, CDR1 is LNHDA and CDR2 SQIVND (reference sequence). The CDR3 sequence is CASSTSFTTDTQYF. Written as DNA, the CDR3 is TGTGCCAGTAGTACTAGCTTCACAACAGATACGCAGTATTTT. Together with reference TRBV19 and TRBJ2-3, the CDR3 gives the full variable domain: DGGITQSPKYLFRKEGQNVTLSCEQNLNHDAMYWYRQDPGQGLRLIYYSQIVNDFQKGDIAEGYSVSREKKESFPLTVTSAQKNPTAFYLCASSTSFTTDTQYFGPGTRLTVL.

DNA of the CDR3: TGTGCCTGGAGGCTCAAGGGGATGAATGAGCAGTTCTTC. It codes for CAWRLKGMNEQFF. The chain carries TRBV30 and TRBJ2-1; D is possibly TRBD1 (5 bases). Trimming removed 3 bases at V and 7 bases at J, with 13 bases between. The CDR3 has 13 amino acids. The germline V gene encodes CDR1 GTSNPN and CDR2 SVGIG (reference sequence).

This clone was seen repeatedly, ten times or more. V usage is TRBV19 and J usage is TRBJ2-4, with 8 bases matching TRBD1. The CDR3 consists of 13 residues. From germline, CDR1 is LNHDA and CDR2 SQIVND (reference sequence). V lost 5 bases and J lost 8; bases outside the gene matches: 5. The CDR3 DNA reads TGTGCCAGTAGTCGGACAGGGTCGGACATTCAGTACTTC. Translated, it gives CASSRTGSDIQYF.

This clone was picked up one time. The chain's CDR3 is CSARGRGPQFF. The CDR3 nucleotides read TGCAGTGCTAGGGGGCGTGGACCTCAGTTCTTC. The chain carries TRBV20-1 and TRBJ2-1, with a possible D match to TRBD1 (5 bases). CDR3 length: 11 residues. Per the germline V gene, CDR1 is DFQATT and CDR2 is SNEGSKA (reference sequence). V was cut by 3 bases and J by 13 bases, with 13 bases left in between.

V is TRBV3-1 (or the pseudogene TRBV3-2) and J is TRBJ2-3; 13 bases match TRBD2. Unmatched junction bases numbered 2, after V lost 2 bases and J lost 0 bases. Per the germline V gene, CDR1 is LGHDT and CDR2 is YNNKEL (reference sequence). This CDR3 region has 17 residues. The CDR3 spells CASSQLGLAGSTDTQYF. As DNA, the CDR3 is TGTGCCAGCAGCCAACTGGGACTAGCGGGGAGCACAGATACGCAGTATTTT.

The chain is built from TRBV28 and TRBJ1-1; possibly TRBD1 for D (6 bases). V lost 7 bases, J lost 8 bases, and 17 bases lay in between. CDR3 size: 13 residues. The germline V gene encodes CDR1 MDHEN and CDR2 SYDVKM. The DNA for the CDR3 is TGTGCCAGCAATATGATGGACAGCCTGGAAGCTTTCTTT. It is translated as CASNMMDSLEAFF.

The chain combines TRBV28 with TRBJ2-7; TRBD1 matches 9 bases. CDR1 and CDR2 (germline): MDHEN, SYDVKM. V lost 5 bases to trimming and J lost 6 bases; unmatched junction nucleotides: 14. CDR3 length: 16 residues. DNA of the CDR3: TGTGCCAGCAGTCCCTCTGGCCTCCACAGGGGGCGCGAGCAGTACTTC. Translation gives CASSPSGLHRGREQYF.

J is TRBJ2-5 and V is TRBV15, with a possible D match to TRBD2 (6 bases). The germline V gene encodes CDR1 LNHNV and CDR2 YYDKDF (reference sequence). The CDR3 contains 14 residues. V lost 0 bases, J lost 4 bases, and 9 bases lay in between. The CDR3 nucleotides are TGTGCCACCAGCAGAGATCTGGGGGGAGAGACCCAGTACTTC. Protein: CATSRDLGGETQYF.

This clone was picked up one time. The chain employs TRBV19 and TRBJ2-5; 10 bases are shared with TRBD2. V lost 4 bases, J lost 5 bases, and 10 bases stayed unmatched. CDR1 is LNHDA and CDR2 is SQIVND in the germline V gene (reference sequence). This CDR3 contains 16 residues. The CDR3 loop is CASSTPSGSAGETQYF. CDR3 coding DNA: TGTGCCAGTAGTACCCCTAGCGGGAGTGCTGGGGAGACCCAGTACTTC.

This clone was recorded once. The chain has TRBV5-1 and TRBJ2-7; D is possibly TRBD1 (6 bases). Deletions cut 3 bases from V and 0 bases from J, with 13 bases between. The CDR3 spans 15 residues. CDR1 and CDR2 (germline): SGHRS, YFSETQ. This CDR3 is CASSWGTSSSYEQYF. In nucleotides, the CDR3 is TGCGCCAGCAGCTGGGGGACATCGAGCTCCTACGAGCAGTACTTC.